This TCR beta chain came from a study of cytomegalovirus exposure and HLA in healthy donors. Overall study results and limits: Follow-up analysis later connected one missense variant in DCLRE1C with trimming of TCR beta V- and J-genes. In a later analysis, HLA-associated TCR beta chains were more clonally expanded than equally common others. HLA-A and HLA-B allele assignments for most subjects were reportedly predicted accurately using TCR beta sequences.

In germline, CDR1 is SEHNR, CDR2 FQNEAQ (reference sequence). The CDR3 sequence is 15 residues long. Amplification used 60 Vbeta primers and 13 Jbeta primers. Libraries were prepared by immunoSEQ multiplex PCR; TCRdb keeps only in-frame clonotypes and omits some of them. Of 150,000 to 200,000 clones listed, more than 60% are singletons. With regard to this clone: Its matching antigen is unknown. At one end the junction does not follow the germline gene, possibly because of a read error.

What was sequenced was PBMCs. This clonotype was obtained from a woman aged 30 to 39 in good health and CMV-seronegative. The chain combines TRBV7-9 with TRBJ2-6, with 8 bases aligning to TRBD1. CDR3 sequence: CASLTGGPGANGLTF. CDR3 nucleotides: TGTGCCAGCTTAACAGGGGGGCCCGGGGCCAACGGCCTGACTTTC. The full variable domain, rest sourced from reference TRBV7-9 and TRBJ2-6, is DTGVSQNPRHKITKRGQNVTFRCDPISEHNRLYWYRQTLGQGPEFLTYFQNEAQLEKSRLLSDRFSAERPKGSFSTLEIQRTEQGDSAMYLCASLTGGPGANGLTFGAGSRLTVL.